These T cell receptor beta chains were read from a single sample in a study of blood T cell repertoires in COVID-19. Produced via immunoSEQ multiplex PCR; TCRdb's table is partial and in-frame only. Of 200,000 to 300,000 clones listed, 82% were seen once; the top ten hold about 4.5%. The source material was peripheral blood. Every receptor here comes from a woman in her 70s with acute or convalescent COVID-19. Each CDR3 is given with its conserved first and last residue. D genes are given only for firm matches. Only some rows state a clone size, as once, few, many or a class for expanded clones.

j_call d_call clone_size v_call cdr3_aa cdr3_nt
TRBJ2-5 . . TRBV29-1 CSALQPQETQYF TGCAGCGCCCTACAGCCTCAAGAGACCCAGTACTTC
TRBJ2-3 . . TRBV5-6 CASTLGDTQYF TGTGCCAGCACCCTCGGAGATACGCAGTATTTT
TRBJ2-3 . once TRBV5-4 CASSPEVRDRTDTQYF TGTGCCAGCAGCCCCGAGGTGCGGGACCGCACAGATACGCAGTATTTT
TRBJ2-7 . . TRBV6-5 CASSTVPYEQYF TGTGCCAGCTCGACAGTACCCTACGAGCAGTACTTC
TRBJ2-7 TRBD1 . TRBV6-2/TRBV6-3 CASSYGTGYQSYEQYF TGTGCCAGCAGTTACGGGACAGGGTACCAATCCTACGAGCAGTACTTC
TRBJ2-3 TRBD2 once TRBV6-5 CASSYGRGAPNTQYF TGTGCCAGCAGTTACGGGCGGGGGGCACCAAATACGCAGTATTTT
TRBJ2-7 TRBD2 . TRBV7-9 CASSTSGGDSYEQYF TGTGCCAGCAGCACCTCGGGGGGGGACTCCTACGAGCAGTACTTC
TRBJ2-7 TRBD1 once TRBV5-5 CASSLGQGRRYF TGTGCCAGCAGCTTGGGACAGGGGCGCAGGTACTTC
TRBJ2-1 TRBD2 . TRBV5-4 CASSLGRGGGWNEQFF TGTGCCAGCAGCTTAGGACGGGGGGGCGGGTGGAATGAGCAGTTCTTC
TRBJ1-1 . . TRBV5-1 CASSLGDQVEAFF TGCGCCAGCAGCCTCGGGGATCAAGTTGAAGCTTTCTTT
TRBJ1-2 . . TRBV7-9 CASNRDTYGYTF TGTGCCAGCAACCGGGACACCTATGGCTACACCTTC
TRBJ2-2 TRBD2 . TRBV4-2 CASSPAGGNTGELFF TGTGCCAGCAGCCCCGCGGGGGGGAACACCGGGGAGCTGTTTTTT
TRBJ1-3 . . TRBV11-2 CASSLDLYGSGNTIYF TGTGCCAGCAGCTTAGATCTATACGGCTCTGGAAACACCATATATTTT
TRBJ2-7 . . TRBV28 CASSLERREQYF TGTGCCAGCAGTTTGGAACGGCGGGAGCAGTACTTC
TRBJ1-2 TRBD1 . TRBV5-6 CASSRTGKGSYTF TGTGCCAGCAGCCGGACAGGGAAAGGGAGCTACACCTTC
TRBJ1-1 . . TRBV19 CASSMAGVMNTEAFF TGTGCCAGTAGTATGGCGGGGGTCATGAACACTGAAGCTTTCTTT
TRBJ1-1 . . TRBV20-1 CSASAQGWDTEAFF TGCAGTGCTAGTGCGCAGGGCTGGGACACTGAAGCTTTCTTT
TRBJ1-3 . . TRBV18 CASSPSGNTGNTIYF TGTGCCAGCTCACCGTCGGGAAATACTGGAAACACCATATATTTT
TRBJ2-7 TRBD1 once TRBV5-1 CASRTGGTYEQYF TGCGCCAGCAGAACAGGGGGCACCTACGAGCAGTACTTC
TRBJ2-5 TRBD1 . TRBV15 CATSRGGRGQETQYF TGTGCCACCAGCAGAGGAGGCAGGGGGCAAGAGACCCAGTACTTC
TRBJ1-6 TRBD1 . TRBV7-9 CASRGDRGNSPLHF TGTGCCAGCAGGGGGGACAGGGGGAATTCACCCCTCCACTTT
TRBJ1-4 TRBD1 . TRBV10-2 CASSELDRSLFF TGCGCCAGCAGTGAATTGGACAGGTCCCTGTTTTTT
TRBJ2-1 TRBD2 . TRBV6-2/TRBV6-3 CASSYSGRGGNEQFF TGTGCCAGCAGTTACTCTGGGCGGGGGGGTAATGAGCAGTTCTTC
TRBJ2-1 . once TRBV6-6 CASSPWATNEQFF TGTGCCAGCAGCCCTTGGGCTACCAATGAGCAGTTCTTC
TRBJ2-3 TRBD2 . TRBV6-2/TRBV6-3 CASSYSKVASGGNTDTQYF TGTGCCAGCAGTTACTCGAAAGTTGCTAGCGGGGGGAACACAGATACGCAGTATTTT
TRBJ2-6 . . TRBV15 CATSTRGSGANVLTF TGTGCCACCAGCACCAGGGGCTCTGGGGCCAACGTCCTGACTTTC
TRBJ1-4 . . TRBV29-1 CSVQGTNEKLFF TGCAGCGTTCAGGGAACTAATGAAAAACTGTTTTTT
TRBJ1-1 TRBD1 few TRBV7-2 CASTSGGNTEAFF TGTGCCAGCACCTCAGGGGGGAACACTGAAGCTTTCTTT
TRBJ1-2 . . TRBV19 CASSPGTPIYGYTF TGTGCCAGTAGCCCTGGGACACCAATCTATGGCTACACCTTC
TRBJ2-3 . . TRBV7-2 CASSFGARDTQYF TGTGCCAGCAGCTTTGGGGCGAGAGATACGCAGTATTTT
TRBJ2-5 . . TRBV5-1 CASSLSQGEETQYF TGCGCCAGCAGCTTGAGCCAAGGGGAAGAGACCCAGTACTTC
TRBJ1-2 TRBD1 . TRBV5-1 CASSWGDRAGYGYTF TGCGCCAGCAGCTGGGGGGACAGAGCGGGCTATGGCTACACCTTC
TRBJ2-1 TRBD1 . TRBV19 CASKRDRGHEQFF TGTGCCAGTAAAAGGGACAGGGGACATGAGCAGTTCTTC
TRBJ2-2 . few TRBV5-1 CASKSGISNTGELFF TGCGCCAGTAAATCGGGGATTTCGAACACCGGGGAGCTGTTTTTT
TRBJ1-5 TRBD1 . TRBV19 CASRGQGNQPQHF TGTGCCAGTAGGGGACAGGGCAATCAGCCCCAGCATTTT
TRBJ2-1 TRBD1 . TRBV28 CASSFGPTGKIEQFF TGTGCCAGCAGTTTTGGGCCGACAGGGAAAATTGAGCAGTTCTTC
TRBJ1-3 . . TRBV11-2 CASSYIAGSGNTIYF TGTGCCAGCAGCTATATAGCAGGGTCTGGAAACACCATATATTTT
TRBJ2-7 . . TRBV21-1 CASTPNPHTSCSYEQYF TGTGCCAGCACCCCAAATCCTCATACTAGCTGCTCCTACGAGCAGTACTTC
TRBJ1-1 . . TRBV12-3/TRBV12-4 CATYAFEGEAFF TGTGCCACCTACGCATTCGAGGGAGAAGCTTTCTTT
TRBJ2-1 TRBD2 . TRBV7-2 CASSELAGGRYNEQFF TGTGCCAGCAGCGAACTAGCGGGGGGGCGTTACAATGAGCAGTTCTTC
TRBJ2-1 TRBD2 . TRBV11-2 CASSRRTSGGSNEQFF TGTGCCAGCAGCCGTCGGACTAGCGGGGGGAGCAATGAGCAGTTCTTC
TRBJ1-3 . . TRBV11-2 CASSWDRTVTIGNTIYF TGTGCCAGCAGCTGGGATAGGACAGTTACGATAGGAAACACCATATATTTT
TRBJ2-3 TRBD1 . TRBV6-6 CASGPPGQGRYF TGTGCCAGCGGTCCACCGGGACAGGGCCGATATTTT
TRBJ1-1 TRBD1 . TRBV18 CASSTRDREAFF TGTGCCAGCTCAACCCGGGACAGGGAAGCTTTCTTT
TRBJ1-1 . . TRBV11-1 CASSFWSGINTEAFF TGTGCCAGCAGTTTTTGGTCAGGGATTAACACTGAAGCTTTCTTT
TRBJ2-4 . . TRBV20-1 CSASSKLLAKNIQYF TGCAGTGCTAGTAGTAAACTGCTAGCCAAAAACATTCAGTACTTC
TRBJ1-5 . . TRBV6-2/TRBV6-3 CASSYSVGDSNQPQHF TGTGCCAGCAGTTACTCGGTAGGAGACAGCAATCAGCCCCAGCATTTT